This TCR beta chain is drawn from a study of shared clonotypes between healthy human individuals. As to this clone: The antigen remains undetermined. A read error may account for a junction end that differs from germline.

The assay was immunoSEQ multiplex PCR, and TCRdb's table has in-frame clones only and misses some. The sample consists of some 2,000,000 clones, about 95% of them appearing once. Points from the study as a whole: Clonotype sharing among donors, it was expected, would be affected by sequencing depth.

Germline CDR1 is SGDLS and CDR2 is YYNGEE. The CDR3 consists of 15 residues. Source material: naive CD4+ T cells sorted from blood. Indicated subset: CD45RA+ positively selected. The V and J genes are TRBV9 and TRBJ2-5; D gene uncertain. This sequence originates from a young man in good health. The DNA of the CDR3 is TGTGCCAGCAGCGCACCTTTAGGGCCCCAAGCGACCCAGTACTTC. Translating gives CASSAPLGPQATQYF.